This T cell receptor (beta chain) was profiled in a study of CD8 T cells in ankylosing spondylitis. Study outcomes and limitations: Typical of ankylosing spondylitis blood, it appeared, was a TCR beta motif of several highly homologous variants.

Using its own MiXCR run on the 5' RACE reads, TCRdb lists one record per CDR3 protein. Here the sample spans around 540,000 distinct CDR3 sequences, about 13% being singletons. The CDR3 runs to 13 residues. Trimming shortened V by 0 bases and J by 2 bases, and 5 bases separated the two germline ends. Germline CDR1 reads SGHVS; CDR2 reads FQNEAQ. At least ten counts were recorded for this clonotype. Its specificity is unknown. V and J are TRBV7-8 and TRBJ2-7; no clear D. The sample consisted of blood, either unsorted or a sorted T cell fraction (not recorded which). The source of this sequence is a male donor with ankylosing spondylitis. The CDR3 nucleotides are TGTGCCAGCAGCTTAGCGATCACCTACGAGCAGTACGTC. Protein: CASSLAITYEQYV.